This entry lists 5 T cell receptor beta chains sequenced from one sample in a study of CD8+CD57+ T cells in acquired aplastic anemia. The template for TCR beta VDJ and CDR3 sequence profiling was genomic DNA. TCRdb reanalysed the reads using MiXCR and keeps one entry per CDR3 protein. The table includes about 290,000 distinct CDR3 sequences, roughly 53% detected once. Patients who underwent sequencing had shown CD8+CD57+ cell expansion by flow cytometry. The sample was sorted CD4+, CD8+, or CD8+CD57+ T cells (not recorded which) from PBMCs. These TCRs come from a human donor with aplastic anemia.

This clonotype was found many times. The CDR3 is CASSPPPDRAYGYTF. CDR3 DNA: TGTGCCAGCAGCCCACCCCCGGACAGGGCCTATGGCTACACCTTC. The chain recombines TRBV6-5 with TRBJ1-2; 8 bases fit TRBD1. The CDR3 has 15 amino acids. Looked up from germline, CDR1 is MNHEY and CDR2 is SVGAGI. The trim removed 6 bases at V and 4 bases at J, leaving 10 bases unmatched.

Ten or more counts support this clonotype. This chain links TRBV5-1 with TRBJ1-2; 7 nucleotides agree with TRBD1. Looked up from germline, CDR1 is SGHRS and CDR2 is YFSETQ. This CDR3 spans 13 amino acids. Germline trimming cut 4 bases from V and 7 bases from J; bases unmatched to any gene: 7. This CDR3 is CASSPRQGSGYTF. CDR3 sequence (DNA): TGCGCCAGCAGCCCGAGACAGGGAAGTGGCTACACCTTC.

The chain is built from TRBV10-3 and TRBJ1-5; D ambiguous. V lost 3 bases to trimming and J lost 4 bases, with 16 bases between them. The germline CDR1 and CDR2 sequences are ENHRY and SYGVKD. CDR3 length: 16 residues. DNA for the CDR3: TGTGCCATCAGTGATCTGGCGGGGATCGCAAATCAGCCCCAGCATTTT. Translating gives CAISDLAGIANQPQHF.

Of note for this clonotype: One end of the junction does not line up with germline, which may come from a read error. J is TRBJ2-3 and V is TRBV12-3 or TRBV12-4; 13 bases are shared with TRBD2. The CDR3 totals 15 residues. In nucleotides, the CDR3 is TGTGCCACCAGTGACCCCGGGACTAGCGGGAATACGCAGTATTTT. It specifies CATSDPGTSGNTQYF.

The chain joins TRBV29-1 to TRBJ2-1; TRBD1 matches 7 bases. The CDR3 spans 12 residues. CDR1 and CDR2 (germline): SQVTM, ANQGSEA. Germline trimming cut 6 bases from V and 9 bases from J; bases unmatched to any gene: 8. The CDR3 DNA is TGCAGCGTGGCCGACAGGGAACCTGAGCAGTTCTTC. This sequence encodes CSVADREPEQFF.